One and the same sample provided the 8 T cell receptor beta chains below, sequenced in a study of blood T cells in healthy people across ages. Using a J-beta primer mix together with a sample-barcoded 5' primer, a second PCR was run for about 6 to 12 cycles. In TCRdb, the 5' RACE reads were re-called with MiXCR into one record per CDR3 protein. The sample has 1.5 million to 2 million distinct CDR3 sequences, around 35% seen once. The sequenced material came from blood. The source is a woman aged 25 to 45 in good health.

Worth noting for this clonotype: The junction and the germline gene differ at one end; a read error may be behind it. The V gene is TRBV27, the J gene TRBJ2-1; D possibly matches TRBD1 or TRBD2 (6 bases each). Germline loops: CDR1 MNHEY, CDR2 SMNVEV (reference sequence). The CDR3 spans 15 residues. The CDR3 protein is CASSALGGTSNVQFF. The CDR3, as DNA: TGTGCCAGCAGTGCCCTGGGGGGCACTTCGAATGTGCAGTTCTTC.

The V gene is TRBV20-1, the J gene TRBJ2-7, with D possibly TRBD1 on 5 matching bases. The assigned J gene may be wrong: the sequence end matches TRBJ2-5 better. Germline CDR1 and CDR2: DFQATT and SNEGSKA (reference sequence). The CDR3 covers 15 residues. The CDR3 DNA reads as TGCAGTGCTAGAGCCCCATGGCAGGGTGTTGAGACCCAGTACTTC. As protein: CSARAPWQGVETQYF.

The chain recombines TRBV20-1 with TRBJ2-7; the D gene could be TRBD1 or TRBD2 (5 bases each). Germline V gene lookup returns CDR1 DFQATT and CDR2 SNEGSKA (reference sequence). With 0 bases removed from V and 1 base from J, the gap between germline ends came to 10 bases. The CDR3 runs to 14 residues. The CDR3 spells CSARDRGKSYEQYF. The CDR3 coding sequence is TGCAGTGCTAGAGACCGGGGCAAATCCTACGAGCAGTACTTC.

The CDR3 bases are TGTGCCAGCAGCGTAAAGTGGGGAGAGGAGACCCAGTACTTC. Amino acid sequence: CASSVKWGEETQYF. The V call is TRBV9, the J call TRBJ2-5; tentatively, D is TRBD2 (5 bases). Trimming removed 1 base from V and 5 bases from J, with 12 bases in between. The CDR3 is made up of 14 amino acids. Per germline, CDR1 SGDLS and CDR2 YYNGEE.

The chain carries TRBV21-1 and TRBJ2-5; the table names TRBD1, a call not compared with the DNA. TRBV21-1 is termed a pseudogene. This CDR3 is built from 16 residues. CDR3 sequence (DNA): TGTGCCAGCAGCAAAGGGGCCTGGGGGATCGAAGAGACCCAGTACTTC. Amino acids: CASSKGAWGIEETQYF.

This clonotype occurred a few times. The V call is TRBV7-3, the J call TRBJ2-1, with a weak D call TRBD2 (7 bases). CDR1 and CDR2 from the germline V gene are SGHTA and FQGTGA. Trimming left V 2 bases short and J 7 bases short, with 15 bases between. This CDR3 comprises 15 residues. In DNA form, the CDR3 reads TGTGCCAGCAGCTTATCGGTGGGGGGGCCTAATGAGCAGTTCTTC. Protein: CASSLSVGGPNEQFF.

Only a few counts were recorded for this clonotype. This sequence joins TRBV13 and TRBJ2-1, with a tentative D call TRBD1 (5 bases). The CDR3 spans 14 residues. Germline-derived CDR1 and CDR2 are PRHDT and FYEKMQ (reference sequence). V shed 7 bases and J shed 4 bases, with 14 bases lying between them. CDR3 sequence: CASTLGQGYNEQFF. The DNA of the CDR3 is TGTGCCAGCACCCTCGGCCAGGGATACAATGAGCAGTTCTTC.

This clonotype turned up a few times. V gene TRBV9 combines with J gene TRBJ2-5, with 12 bases matching TRBD2. With V trimmed by 0 bases and J by 5 bases, 5 bases remained unmatched. This CDR3 comprises 16 residues. Germline CDR1 SGDLS, CDR2 YYNGEE. In DNA, the CDR3 is TGTGCCAGCAGCGTAGGACTAGCGGGAGTGAGGGAGACCCAGTACTTC. Translation gives CASSVGLAGVRETQYF.